This TCR beta chain was identified in a study of blood T cells in healthy people across ages. Broader study findings: There were more naive CD4+ cells and higher diversity in long-lived donors than in aged donors. Age brought a roughly linear fall in TCR beta diversity measured per million T cells.

With respect to this clonotype: Antigen unknown.

Looked up from germline, CDR1 is MNHEY and CDR2 is SMNVEV (reference sequence). V shed 1 base and J shed 8 bases, with 21 bases lying between them. The CDR3 runs to 17 residues. Through a sample-barcoded 5' primer and a J-beta primer mix, a second PCR was run for about 6 to 12 cycles. Every single cDNA molecule received a tag from a template-switch adaptor with 12 random nucleotides. TCRdb ran MiXCR on the 5' RACE reads and lists one entry per CDR3 protein. This table has 780,000 or so distinct CDR3 sequences, approximately 60% appearing once. Isolation per sample recovered at least 7 million PBMCs. The sample was blood. This chain joins TRBV27 and TRBJ2-1, with D tentatively TRBD2 (6 bases). The TCR sequence derives from a man aged 40-49 years in good health. CDR3 amino acids: CASSLLVFGGPGHEQFF. The CDR3 coding sequence is TGTGCCAGCAGTTTATTAGTGTTCGGGGGACCGGGTCATGAGCAGTTCTTC.